This T cell receptor (beta chain) was recorded in a study of cytomegalovirus exposure and HLA in healthy donors. The PCR employed 60 Vbeta primers together with 13 Jbeta primers. Libraries were prepared by immunoSEQ multiplex PCR; TCRdb keeps only in-frame clonotypes and omits some of them. The sample lists some 200,000 clones; about 9.4% were seen once. This clone was seen a handful of times. The CDR3 is 17 residues long. The germline CDR1 and CDR2 sequences are MGHRA and YSYEKL. Deletions cut 3 bases from V and 1 base from J, with 16 bases between. What was sequenced was PBMCs. This clonotype was obtained from a woman in her 30s in good health and CMV-seropositive. The V call is TRBV4-1, the J call TRBJ1-3; a possible D gene is TRBD1 (6 bases). This chain's CDR3 is CASSQLVPTGSGNTIYF. The DNA for the CDR3 is TGCGCCAGCAGCCAGCTCGTCCCCACAGGGTCTGGAAACACCATATATTTT.